The 26 T cell receptor beta chains presented below share a single source sample, sequenced in a study of blood T cell repertoires in COVID-19. Here immunoSEQ multiplex PCR was the method, and the copy in TCRdb shows in-frame clones only, minus some. The sample includes around 140,000 clones, about 89% of them seen just once. Input material: peripheral blood. The receptors come from a man between 60 and 75 years old with active or convalescent COVID-19.

The chain recombines TRBV5-1 with TRBJ2-1; 12 nucleotides line up with TRBD2. The CDR3 runs 13 residues. Germline CDR1 is SGHRS and CDR2 is YFSETQ. V lost 7 bases to trimming and J lost 7 bases; unmatched junction nucleotides: 3. This CDR3 is CASAGTSGNEQFF. Here the CDR3 DNA reads TGCGCCAGCGCAGGGACTAGCGGGAATGAGCAGTTCTTC. Filled out from reference TRBV5-1 and TRBJ2-1, the complete variable domain reads KAGVTQTPRYLIKTRGQQVTLSCSPISGHRSVSWYQQTPGQGLQFLFEYFSETQRNKGNFPGRFSGRQFSNSRSEMNVSTLELGDSALYLCASAGTSGNEQFFGPGTRLTVL.

The chain joins TRBV6-5 to TRBJ1-1, with D hard to call. The length of the CDR3 is 13 residues. V gave up 4 bases and J gave up 1 base, with 7 bases separating them. The germline gives CDR1 MNHEY, CDR2 SVGAGI. CDR3 DNA sequence: TGTGCCAGCAGTTGGCACCCGAACACTGAAGCTTTCTTT. This sequence encodes CASSWHPNTEAFF.

V and J are TRBV5-4 and TRBJ2-7; TRBD1 matches 11 bases. Germline V lookup: CDR1 SGHNT, CDR2 YYREEE (reference sequence). J was trimmed by 2 bases and V by 3 bases; bases with no gene match: 4. The CDR3 length is 15 residues. The CDR3 nucleotides read TGTGCCAGCAGCTGGGGGGGACAGGGGGCCTACGAGCAGTACTTC. Translated: CASSWGGQGAYEQYF.

The chain links TRBV18 to TRBJ2-1, with 10 bases aligning to TRBD2. The CDR3 extends over 15 amino acids. The germline V gene encodes CDR1 KGHSH and CDR2 LQKENI. The V and J ends lost 7 bases and 9 bases, in that order; junction bases with no gene match: 12. The CDR3 sequence: CASYGILAGVGEQFF. The CDR3 nucleotides read TGTGCCAGCTACGGTATCCTAGCGGGAGTTGGTGAGCAGTTCTTC.

The CDR3 reads CASSISYLGLAGVTGELFF. The CDR3 DNA reads as TGTGCCAGTAGTATATCCTACTTAGGACTAGCGGGGGTAACCGGGGAGCTGTTTTTT. The chain is built from TRBV19 and TRBJ2-2; TRBD2 matches 13 bases. Per germline, CDR1 LNHDA and CDR2 SQIVND (reference sequence). The V segment lost 2 bases and the J segment 5 bases; nucleotides outside the gene matches: 11. This CDR3 contains 19 residues.

The V gene is TRBV9, the J gene TRBJ2-3, with TRBD2 matching 8 bases. Germline V CDR1 and CDR2: SGDLS, YYNGEE. V trimming: 2 bases; J trimming: 2 bases; junction bases outside the gene matches: 7. The CDR3 totals 16 residues. DNA of the CDR3: TGTGCCAGCAGCGTCGCGGGAGGTGGGGCCACAGATACGCAGTATTTT. Protein sequence: CASSVAGGGATDTQYF.

The rearrangement uses TRBV5-1 and TRBJ1-1; no definite D call. CDR3 length: 16 amino acids. Germline CDR1 and CDR2: SGHRS and YFSETQ. V was pared by 0 bases and J by 3 bases, with 15 bases between. The chain's CDR3 is CASSLGVGSEDTEAFF. CDR3 nucleotides: TGCGCCAGCAGCTTGGGGGTAGGGTCGGAGGACACTGAAGCTTTCTTT.

Written as DNA, the CDR3 is TGCGCCAGCAGCCAAGAAGCTAATTCACCCCTCCACTTT. Protein product: CASSQEANSPLHF. The V gene is TRBV4-3, the J gene TRBJ1-6; D gene ambiguous. Per the germline V gene, CDR1 is LGHNA and CDR2 is YSLEER. CDR3 length: 13 amino acids. Trimming took 0 bases from V and 6 from J, leaving 3 bases between them.

The chain is built from TRBV5-1 and TRBJ2-5; weak D call: TRBD1 (6 bases). The CDR3 totals 14 residues. Germline lookup yields CDR1 SGHRS and CDR2 YFSETQ. V dropped 4 bases and J dropped 1 base, with 11 bases sitting between them. CDR3 nucleotide sequence: TGCGCCAGCAGCCAAAGACAGGTCCAAGAGACCCAGTACTTC. It is translated as CASSQRQVQETQYF.

The chain couples TRBV18 to TRBJ2-1, with 9 bases lining up with TRBD1. The trim removed 2 bases at V and 8 bases at J, leaving 4 bases unmatched. This CDR3 spans 14 amino acids. Germline V gene lookup returns CDR1 KGHSH and CDR2 LQKENI. In DNA, the CDR3 is TGTGCCAGCTCACCAGGGACAGGGAGGGATGAGCAGTTCTTC. This sequence encodes CASSPGTGRDEQFF.

A remark on this clone: Different DNA sequences within this sample yield the same CDR3. The genes are TRBV5-1 and TRBJ2-5; 11 bases align to TRBD1. The CDR3 loop spans 14 amino acids. After removal of 3 bases from V and 4 bases from J, the junction contained 2 bases not matched to a gene. Germline V gene lookup returns CDR1 SGHRS and CDR2 YFSETQ. The DNA of the CDR3 is TGCGCCAGCAGCTCGGGACAGGGGGGAGAGACCCAGTACTTC. This codes for CASSSGQGGETQYF.

This sequence joins TRBV9 and TRBJ2-5, with D perhaps TRBD1 (5 bases). CDR1 and CDR2 (germline): SGDLS, YYNGEE. The germline V and J ends were trimmed by 0 bases and 5 bases, with 14 bases remaining between them. The CDR3 contains 15 residues. This CDR3 is CASSVERGAWETQYF. CDR3 nucleotides: TGTGCCAGCAGCGTAGAAAGGGGCGCGTGGGAGACCCAGTACTTC.

This chain connects TRBV4-3 to TRBJ1-5; TRBD1 is a possible D gene (5 bases). V was shortened by 1 base and J by 1 base, with 8 bases between the two germline ends. Germline V gene sequence: CDR1 LGHNA, CDR2 YSLEER. There are 15 residues in the CDR3. CDR3 sequence: CASSQAGGSNQPQHF. The CDR3 bases are TGCGCCAGCAGCCAAGCGGGGGGAAGCAATCAGCCCCAGCATTTT.

J is TRBJ1-2 and V is TRBV21-1. TRBV21-1 is described as a pseudogene. CDR3 length: 15 amino acids. CDR3 loop: CASSKVVGGAYGYTF. DNA of the CDR3: TGTGCCAGCAGCAAAGTGGTGGGGGGGGCCTATGGCTACACCTTC.

The V gene is TRBV21-1, the J gene TRBJ1-3; no check of the table's D call, TRBD1, against the DNA was made. TRBV21-1 is a documented pseudogene. The CDR3 extends over 16 amino acids. CDR3 in DNA: TGTGCCAGCAGCAAAAGGGGTTCACGGTCGGGAAACACCATATATTTT. Translating it yields CASSKRGSRSGNTIYF.

This clone has a handful of counts. The chain combines TRBV24-1 with TRBJ2-2; a weak D match, TRBD1 (7 bases). The germline V and J ends were trimmed by 3 bases and 4 bases, with 11 bases remaining between them. Germline values: CDR1 KGHDR, CDR2 SFDVKD. There are 15 residues in the CDR3. CDR3 amino acids: CATSDHQGGTGELFF. For the CDR3, the DNA is TGTGCCACCAGTGATCACCAGGGGGGCACCGGGGAGCTGTTTTTT.

This clone has only one observation. The gene calls are TRBV7-9 and TRBJ2-3; 7 bases are a match to TRBD1. J was trimmed by 2 bases and V by 5 bases; bases with no gene match: 16. Germline CDR1 is SEHNR and CDR2 is FQNEAQ (reference sequence). The CDR3 length is 18 residues. The CDR3 here is CASSPSLGQAFVTDTQYF. CDR3 sequence (DNA): TGTGCCAGCAGCCCCTCCCTCGGACAGGCTTTTGTCACAGATACGCAGTATTTT.

This chain joins TRBV28 and TRBJ1-6; D is unclear. The CDR3 runs 14 residues. Germline V gene sequence: CDR1 MDHEN, CDR2 SYDVKM. V was pared by 6 bases and J by 7 bases, with 13 bases between. CDR3 sequence reads: CASSRTSRNSPLHF. In DNA form, the CDR3 reads TGTGCCAGCAGCCGGACTTCCCGGAATTCACCCCTCCACTTT.

This chain connects TRBV7-2 to TRBJ2-3, with TRBD2 matching over 7 bases. CDR1 and CDR2 from the germline V gene are SGHTA and FQGNSA. The CDR3 spans 15 residues. The junction had 6 bases not matched to a gene; V was cut back by 5 bases and J by 1 base. The CDR3 loop is CASSLLAARTDTQYF. Written as DNA, the CDR3 is TGTGCCAGCAGCCTCCTAGCGGCTCGCACAGATACGCAGTATTTT.

V usage is TRBV27 and J usage is TRBJ1-1; tentative D call: TRBD1 (5 bases). Germline lookup yields CDR1 MNHEY and CDR2 SMNVEV (reference sequence). The CDR3 is 15 amino acids. Trimming shortened V by 5 bases and J by 1 base, and 14 bases separated the two germline ends. CDR3 nucleotides: TGTGCCAGCAGTCCCAGACAGCTCCAGAACACTGAAGCTTTCTTT. Translation gives CASSPRQLQNTEAFF.

CDR3 sequence (DNA): TGCAGTGCTAGTTTGCGGGAAATCTACAATGAGCAGTTCTTC. Its translation: CSASLREIYNEQFF. The chain recombines TRBV20-1 with TRBJ2-1; the D gene is possibly TRBD2 (6 bases). The CDR3 sequence is 14 residues long. The germline V and J ends were trimmed by 3 bases and 3 bases, with 12 bases remaining between them. Per germline, CDR1 DFQATT and CDR2 SNEGSKA (reference sequence).

This chain uses TRBV4-1 with TRBJ2-7, with 7 bases fitting TRBD1. Per germline, CDR1 MGHRA and CDR2 YSYEKL. J was trimmed by 4 bases and V by 2 bases; bases with no gene match: 2. This CDR3 region has 13 residues. In nucleotides, the CDR3 is TGCGCCAGCAGCCAATACAGGGGTTACGAGCAGTACTTC. It encodes CASSQYRGYEQYF.

The chain recombines TRBV5-4 with TRBJ2-6; the D gene is possibly TRBD2 (7 bases). The germline V and J ends were trimmed by 4 bases and 0 bases, with 23 bases remaining between them. The CDR3 covers 20 residues. Germline CDR1 reads SGHNT; CDR2 reads YYREEE (reference sequence). CDR3 sequence (DNA): TGTGCCAGCAGCCCATTACCCCGGGGGGCGTCCTTCTCTGGGGCCAACGTCCTGACTTTC. Translation: CASSPLPRGASFSGANVLTF. The whole variable domain, filled in from reference TRBV5-4 and TRBJ2-6, reads ETGVTQSPTHLIKTRGQQVTLRCSSQSGHNTVSWYQQALGQGPQFIFQYYREEENGRGNFPPRFSGLQFPNYSSELNVNALELDDSALYLCASSPLPRGASFSGANVLTFGAGSRLTVL.

The V and J genes are TRBV6-5 and TRBJ2-1, with 7 bases fitting TRBD2. This CDR3 comprises 14 residues. The V gene's germline CDR1 is MNHEY and CDR2 SVGAGI. The V gene end was trimmed by 5 bases and the J gene end by 10 bases; junction bases not matched to a gene: 11. The CDR3 here is CASSTGNSGSEQFF. The CDR3, as DNA: TGTGCCAGCAGTACAGGTAATAGCGGGTCCGAGCAGTTCTTC.

The V call is TRBV28, the J call TRBJ2-3, with 7 bases fitting TRBD1. J lost 6 bases, V lost 8 bases, and 11 bases had no gene match. Germline assignment: CDR1 MDHEN and CDR2 SYDVKM. CDR3 length: 14 amino acids. In nucleotides, the CDR3 is TGTGCCAGCGGGAGAGGGGGCCTGAGGGATACGCAGTATTTT. It translates to CASGRGGLRDTQYF.

This clone was seen only a few times. The rearrangement uses TRBV7-9 and TRBJ1-1, with 12 positions matching TRBD1. Germline V gene data show CDR1 as SEHNR and CDR2 as FQNEAQ (reference sequence). Unmatched junction bases numbered 7, after V lost 4 bases and J lost 4 bases. The CDR3 has 16 residues. CDR3 amino acids: CASSSPPGQGATEAFF. For the CDR3, the DNA is TGTGCCAGCAGCTCCCCCCCGGGACAGGGGGCCACTGAAGCTTTCTTT.